Shown below are 24 T cell receptor beta chains from a single sample sequenced in a study of OX40 agonist ivuxolimab in advanced cancers. Libraries were prepared by immunoSEQ multiplex PCR; TCRdb keeps only in-frame clonotypes and omits some of them. The sample carries 20,000 to 25,000 clones, just over 90% recorded once. Here the sequenced sample was CD4+ or CD8+ T cells sorted from blood, taken in a trial of the OX40 agonist ivuxolimab. The receptors shown here come from an adult with an advanced solid tumor such as melanoma, head and neck, liver or kidney cancer.

The genes are TRBV11-3 and TRBJ2-5, with TRBD2 matching 12 bases. The germline V gene encodes CDR1 SGHNT and CDR2 YENEEA. The trim removed 3 bases at V and 1 base at J, leaving 12 bases unmatched. This CDR3 has 19 amino acids. The DNA for the CDR3 is TGTGCCAGCAGCTTCACAGGCTCTGGACTAGCGGGATTCCAAGAGACCCAGTACTTC. Residues: CASSFTGSGLAGFQETQYF.

The gene calls are TRBV19 and TRBJ2-2, with D tentatively TRBD2 (6 bases). V dropped 3 bases and J dropped 7 bases, with 15 bases sitting between them. Germline loops: CDR1 LNHDA, CDR2 SQIVND (reference sequence). The CDR3 is 15 amino acids. This CDR3 reads CASSIRGSGVGELFF. The DNA for the CDR3 is TGTGCCAGTAGTATCCGGGGGAGTGGAGTCGGGGAGCTGTTTTTT.

The rearrangement joins TRBV7-3 to TRBJ2-3, with TRBD1 matching 7 bases. This CDR3 has 14 residues. Germline trimming cut 9 bases from V and 1 base from J; bases unmatched to any gene: 7. Per germline, CDR1 SGHTA and CDR2 FQGTGA. The CDR3 bases are TGTGCCAGTCGACAGGGAGAACGCACAGATACGCAGTATTTT. Translating it yields CASRQGERTDTQYF.

This chain connects TRBV7-3 to TRBJ2-1; D possibly uses TRBD1 or TRBD2 (5 bases each). The CDR3 runs to 14 residues. The germline V gene has CDR1 SGHTA and CDR2 FQGTGA. Deletions cut 2 bases from V and 5 bases from J, with 10 bases between. CDR3 sequence: CASSLWDLNNEQFF. CDR3 nucleotides: TGTGCCAGCAGCTTATGGGACCTGAACAATGAGCAGTTCTTC. Looking up the rest from reference TRBV7-3 and TRBJ2-1 gives the full variable domain: GAGVSQTPSNKVTEKGKYVELRCDPISGHTALYWYRQSLGQGPEFLIYFQGTGAADDSGLPNDRFFAVRPEGSVSTLKIQRTERGDSAVYLCASSLWDLNNEQFFGPGTRLTVL.

CDR3 nucleotide sequence: TGTGCCAGTAGTATAACCCTGGCGGGTTATGGCTACACCTTC. Protein product: CASSITLAGYGYTF. The V and J genes are TRBV19 and TRBJ1-2; D is unclear. The CDR3 is 14 residues long. CDR1 and CDR2 from the germline V gene are LNHDA and SQIVND (reference sequence). Trimming stripped 2 bases from V and 5 bases from J, with 12 bases between.

This clone was observed a single time. This rearrangement joins TRBV6-5 to TRBJ1-4; the match to TRBD1 covers 7 bases. This CDR3 region has 13 residues. V shed 6 bases, J shed 4 bases, and the junction held 2 bases outside the gene matches. CDR1 is MNHEY and CDR2 is SVGAGI in the germline V gene. CDR3 nucleotide sequence: TGTGCCAGCAGGTGGGACAGTAATGAAAAACTGTTTTTT. Its translation is CASRWDSNEKLFF.

This chain joins TRBV5-1 and TRBJ1-2; 8 bases align to TRBD1. With V trimmed by 3 bases and J by 4 bases, 5 bases remained unmatched. Germline CDR1 reads SGHRS; CDR2 reads YFSETQ. CDR3 size: 14 residues. CDR3 nucleotide sequence: TGCGCCAGCAGCTCACAGGGGGTTACCTATGGCTACACCTTC. Protein sequence: CASSSQGVTYGYTF.

The chain recombines TRBV2 with TRBJ2-2; TRBD2 aligns across 7 bases. The trim removed 3 bases at V and 5 bases at J, leaving 3 bases unmatched. Germline values: CDR1 SNHLY, CDR2 FYNNEI. The CDR3 sequence is 14 residues long. The CDR3 loop is CASSERGGTGELFF. CDR3 in DNA: TGTGCCAGCAGTGAGCGGGGAGGGACCGGGGAGCTGTTTTTT.

The gene calls are TRBV7-6 and TRBJ1-3; D might be TRBD1 (6 bases). Germline assignment: CDR1 SGHVS and CDR2 FNYEAQ. This CDR3 is built from 14 residues. V was pared by 5 bases and J by 3 bases, with 11 bases between. The CDR3: CASSDRFDGNTIYF. The CDR3 DNA reads TGTGCCAGCAGCGACAGGTTCGATGGAAACACCATATATTTT. The whole variable domain, filled in from reference TRBV7-6 and TRBJ1-3, reads GAGVSQSPRYKVTKRGQDVALRCDPISGHVSLYWYRQALGQGPEFLTYFNYEAQQDKSGLPNDRFSAERPEGSISTLTIQRTEQRDSAMYRCASSDRFDGNTIYFGEGSWLTVV.

The chain recombines TRBV4-1 with TRBJ1-2, with D uncertain. The CDR3 is 13 residues long. Germline CDR1 MGHRA, CDR2 YSYEKL. Trimming removed 2 bases at V and 1 base at J, with 5 bases between. The CDR3: CASSQSYNYGYTF. The DNA of the CDR3 is TGCGCCAGCAGCCAAAGCTATAACTATGGCTACACCTTC.

The V call is TRBV2, the J call TRBJ1-4; TRBD1 matches at 7 bases. The CDR3 is 15 residues long. With V trimmed by 5 bases and J by 8 bases, 11 bases remained unmatched. Germline V gives CDR1 SNHLY, CDR2 FYNNEI. CDR3 protein: CASSNQGGNGEKLFF. The CDR3 coding sequence is TGTGCCAGCAGTAATCAGGGGGGAAACGGGGAAAAACTGTTTTTT.

This chain's CDR3 is CASSLGGSTGELFF. The CDR3 DNA reads as TGTGCCAGCAGCCTCGGCGGGAGCACCGGGGAGCTGTTTTTT. V is TRBV11-3 and J is TRBJ2-2, with 7 bases matching TRBD2. Germline V gene sequence: CDR1 SGHNT, CDR2 YENEEA. The CDR3 is 14 residues long. With V trimmed by 5 bases and J by 4 bases, 4 bases remained unmatched.

The rearrangement links TRBV19 to TRBJ2-1, with 13 positions matching TRBD2. The trim removed 8 bases at V and 8 bases at J, leaving 6 bases unmatched. This CDR3 spans 14 amino acids. Per the germline V gene, CDR1 is LNHDA and CDR2 is SQIVND (reference sequence). CDR3 sequence: CASERTSGSYEQFF. DNA for the CDR3: TGTGCCAGTGAACGGACTAGCGGGAGTTATGAGCAGTTCTTC.

The rearrangement joins TRBV10-3 to TRBJ1-2; D possibly corresponds to TRBD1 (5 bases). Germline CDR1 reads ENHRY; CDR2 reads SYGVKD. Trimming took off 6 bases at V and 4 bases at J, with 12 bases between the two ends. The CDR3 extends over 13 amino acids. CDR3 sequence: CAISAGRIYGYTF. In DNA, the CDR3 is TGTGCCATCAGCGCGGGACGGATCTATGGCTACACCTTC.

This clone is large within its sample. The chain uses TRBV10-2 and TRBJ1-6, with D unresolved. The V end lost 6 bases, the J end lost 5 bases, and 11 bases lay between the germline ends. CDR1 is WSHSY, CDR2 SAAADI, per germline. The CDR3 is 14 residues long. The CDR3 protein is CASRDGVNNSPLHF. The CDR3 DNA reads as TGCGCCAGCAGGGACGGTGTGAATAATTCACCCCTCCACTTT.

This clone has only a few counts. The rearrangement uses TRBV6-5 and TRBJ1-2, with a tentative D call TRBD1 (5 bases). Trimming pared 5 bases from V and 2 bases from J, leaving 6 bases between. The CDR3 sequence is 12 residues long. CDR1 is MNHEY and CDR2 is SVGAGI in the germline V gene. The CDR3 DNA follows: TGTGCCAGCAGTCAGGGCAACTATGGCTACACCTTC. This translates into CASSQGNYGYTF.

V is TRBV10-3 and J is TRBJ2-1, with 9 positions matching TRBD2. Germline CDR1 reads ENHRY; CDR2 reads SYGVKD. After removal of 10 bases from V and 1 base from J, the junction contained 5 bases not matched to a gene. The CDR3 spans 14 residues. In DNA, the CDR3 is TGTGCCACCTGGACTAGCGAGTCCTACAATGAGCAGTTCTTC. Translation gives CATWTSESYNEQFF.

The chain recombines TRBV23-1 with TRBJ1-5; 9 nucleotides line up with TRBD1. TRBV23-1 is labeled an ORF, and its function is uncertain. The CDR3 is made up of 18 amino acids. The trim removed 4 bases at V and 5 bases at J, leaving 15 bases unmatched. The CDR3 sequence is CASSPRARDRVLDQPQHF. The DNA for the CDR3 is TGCGCCAGCAGTCCTAGGGCCCGGGACAGGGTCCTGGATCAGCCCCAGCATTTT.

The gene calls are TRBV6-5 and TRBJ2-7; TRBD2 agrees at 11 bases. Unmatched junction bases numbered 6, after V lost 8 bases and J lost 0 bases. Germline V lookup: CDR1 MNHEY, CDR2 SVGAGI. CDR3 length equals 15 residues. CDR3 in DNA: TGTGCCAGCGGTAGCGGGAGGGCCGTCTCCTACGAGCAGTACTTC. Its protein is CASGSGRAVSYEQYF.

The gene calls are TRBV5-1 and TRBJ1-1; D is unresolved. This CDR3 region has 12 residues. The V end lost 0 bases, the J end lost 6 bases, and 6 bases lay between the germline ends. The V gene's germline CDR1 is SGHRS and CDR2 YFSETQ. This chain's CDR3 is CASSLEGSEAFF. CDR3 in DNA: TGCGCCAGCAGCTTGGAGGGTTCTGAAGCTTTCTTT.

The chain employs TRBV21-1 and TRBJ1-4. TRBV21-1 is a documented pseudogene. The CDR3 is 17 residues long. CDR3 residues: CASSKDPGRPTNEKLFF. The CDR3 nucleotides read TGTGCCAGCAGCAAAGATCCTGGCAGACCAACTAATGAAAAACTGTTTTTT.

Written as DNA, the CDR3 is TGTGCCAGCAGCCGACTAGCGGGGGCCGGGTACGAGCAGTACTTC. Translated: CASSRLAGAGYEQYF. The V call is TRBV28, the J call TRBJ2-5; 12 bases are a match to TRBD2. The better agreement between TRBJ2-7 and the DNA end casts doubt on the J call. The CDR3 covers 15 residues. The germline V gene encodes CDR1 MDHEN and CDR2 SYDVKM.

This chain links TRBV11-2 with TRBJ2-2; 9 positions match TRBD1. The CDR3 has 14 residues. The V and J ends lost 5 bases and 6 bases, in that order; junction bases with no gene match: 4. Germline loops: CDR1 SGHAT, CDR2 FQNNGV. In DNA, the CDR3 is TGTGCCAGCAGCACCCGGACAGGGGCCGGGGAGCTGTTTTTT. It translates to CASSTRTGAGELFF.

This chain joins TRBV29-1 and TRBJ2-1; a possible D gene is TRBD2 (6 bases). CDR3 size: 17 residues. The germline V and J ends were trimmed by 8 bases and 6 bases, with 29 bases remaining between them. CDR1 is SQVTM, CDR2 ANQGSEA, per germline. The CDR3 nucleotides are TGCAGCATCCGCACCCTCGTGGGCACCCCAGCGGGCAATGAGCAGTTCTTC. It translates to CSIRTLVGTPAGNEQFF.